The clone carrying this T cell receptor (beta chain) was seen more than once but under ten times. PCR was performed a second time for about 7 to 11 cycles using a sample-barcoded 5' primer and a J-beta primer mix. TCRdb independently ran MiXCR on the 5' RACE reads; one entry per CDR3 protein. The sample consists of roughly 1.7 million distinct CDR3 sequences, roughly a third of them appearing once. J lost 2 bases, V lost 3 bases, and 4 bases had no gene match. This CDR3 region has 15 residues. Germline values: CDR1 SGHRS, CDR2 YFSETQ. This sample was included in a study of blood T cells in healthy people across ages.

This TCR was sampled from a woman aged 25-40 years in good health. The chain carries TRBV5-1 and TRBJ1-5; 8 bases fit TRBD1. The sample taken for sequencing was blood. CDR3 loop: CASSWTGTGNQPQHF. CDR3 DNA: TGCGCCAGCAGCTGGACAGGGACCGGCAATCAGCCCCAGCATTTT.